The 21 T cell receptor beta chains reported below all come from one sample, sequenced in a study of CD8 T cells in Susac syndrome. Reverse transcription of roughly 0.5 to 1 ug RNA was carried out with random hexamers. TCRdb itself ran the immunoSEQ multiplex PCR reads through MiXCR, one entry per CDR3 protein. The sample carries some 130,000 distinct CDR3 sequences, 94% recorded once. Sequenced input: CD4+ T cells from PBMCs. Source of these receptors: a human donor with multiple sclerosis.

The chain is built from TRBV9 and TRBJ2-5, with 8 bases identical to TRBD2. With 0 bases clipped from V and 4 bases from J, the junction kept 17 bases outside the gene matches. The CDR3 is 19 residues long. Germline V CDR1 and CDR2: SGDLS, YYNGEE. CDR3 in amino acids: CASSVGHLGLASLGETQYF. CDR3 coding DNA: TGTGCCAGCAGCGTAGGGCATTTAGGACTAGCTTCTTTGGGAGAGACCCAGTACTTC.

This clonotype was seen only once. The chain combines TRBV11-2 with TRBJ1-1; D not certain. Germline V gene sequence: CDR1 SGHAT, CDR2 FQNNGV. V was cut by 0 bases and J by 0 bases, with 2 bases left in between. CDR3 length equals 13 residues. For the CDR3, the DNA is TGTGCCAGCAGCTTAGAAATGAACACTGAAGCTTTCTTT. As protein: CASSLEMNTEAFF. Full variable domain (outside the CDR3, taken from reference TRBV11-2 and TRBJ1-1): EAGVAQSPRYKIIEKRQSVAFWCNPISGHATLYWYQQILGQGPKLLIQFQNNGVVDDSQLPKDRFSAERLKGVDSTLKIQPAKLEDSAVYLCASSLEMNTEAFFGQGTRLTVV.

The genes are TRBV6-5 and TRBJ2-7; TRBD2 might be the D (5 bases). Looked up from germline, CDR1 is MNHEY and CDR2 is SVGAGI. The CDR3 loop spans 14 amino acids. The V and J ends lost 4 bases and 2 bases respectively, with 12 bases between them. CDR3 DNA sequence: TGTGCCAGCAGTTCGGCCGGGATGACCTACGAGCAGTACTTC. The encoded protein is CASSSAGMTYEQYF.

The chain carries TRBV2 and TRBJ1-2; no reliable D call. V lost 2 bases and J 5 bases, leaving 12 bases between the germline ends. The CDR3 extends over 14 amino acids. Germline V gene lookup returns CDR1 SNHLY and CDR2 FYNNEI. The CDR3 sequence is CASSEIGVQYGYTF. CDR3 in DNA: TGTGCCAGCAGTGAAATCGGCGTTCAATATGGCTACACCTTC. Using reference TRBV2 and TRBJ1-2 for the parts outside the CDR3, the full variable domain is EPEVTQTPSHQVTQMGQEVILRCVPISNHLYFYWYRQILGQKVEFLVSFYNNEISEKSEIFDDQFSVERPDGSNFTLKIRSTKLEDSAMYFCASSEIGVQYGYTFGSGTRLTVV.

This chain joins TRBV9 and TRBJ2-3; no definite D call. Trimming took off 0 bases at V and 2 bases at J, with 7 bases between the two ends. The CDR3 runs to 14 residues. The germline gives CDR1 SGDLS, CDR2 YYNGEE. The CDR3 sequence: CASSVEGFTDTQYF. CDR3 sequence (DNA): TGTGCCAGCAGCGTAGAGGGATTCACAGATACGCAGTATTTT.

The chain employs TRBV6-5 and TRBJ2-7; 9 bases map to TRBD1. The CDR3 totals 15 residues. V gave up 6 bases and J gave up 5 bases; unmatched junction bases: 11. Per the germline V gene, CDR1 is MNHEY and CDR2 is SVGAGI. CDR3 sequence: CASRQAGQGFHEQYF. CDR3 sequence (DNA): TGTGCCAGCAGACAAGCCGGACAGGGGTTCCACGAGCAGTACTTC.

The rearrangement joins TRBV10-3 to TRBJ2-5; tentatively, D is TRBD1 (6 bases). The V and J ends lost 2 bases and 3 bases respectively, with 10 bases between them. Germline V CDR1 and CDR2: ENHRY, SYGVKD. This CDR3 region has 14 residues. The CDR3 sequence: CAISEGTIEETQYF. The DNA for the CDR3 is TGTGCCATCAGTGAGGGGACAATAGAAGAGACCCAGTACTTC.

CDR3 loop: CASRDRENTEAFF. Written as DNA, the CDR3 is TGTGCCAGCCGGGACAGGGAGAACACTGAAGCTTTCTTT. The chain couples TRBV7-9 to TRBJ1-1, with TRBD1 identical over 9 bases. The CDR3 is made up of 13 amino acids. Unmatched junction bases numbered 2, after V lost 8 bases and J lost 1 base. Germline assignment: CDR1 SEHNR and CDR2 FQNEAQ (reference sequence). Drawing the rest from reference TRBV7-9 and TRBJ1-1, the complete variable domain is DTGVSQNPRHKITKRGQNVTFRCDPISEHNRLYWYRQTLGQGPEFLTYFQNEAQLEKSRLLSDRFSAERPKGSFSTLEIQRTEQGDSAMYLCASRDRENTEAFFGQGTRLTVV.

The chain joins TRBV15 to TRBJ1-1; possible D gene TRBD1, 6 bases. V lost 4 bases, J lost 3 bases, and 6 bases lay in between. This CDR3 has 12 residues. Per germline, CDR1 LNHNV and CDR2 YYDKDF (reference sequence). CDR3 residues: CATSKGDTEAFF. The CDR3 nucleotides are TGTGCCACCAGCAAGGGGGACACTGAAGCTTTCTTT.

CDR3 sequence reads: CASSPRHLAGDEQFF. DNA for the CDR3: TGTGCCAGCTCACCCCGACACCTAGCGGGAGATGAGCAGTTCTTC. V is TRBV18 and J is TRBJ2-1; 10 bases line up with TRBD2. The junction had 7 bases not matched to a gene; V was cut back by 3 bases and J by 8 bases. CDR1 is KGHSH and CDR2 is LQKENI in the germline V gene. This CDR3 comprises 15 residues.

The chain carries TRBV3-1 and TRBJ2-7, with 7 bases lining up with TRBD2. The CDR3 consists of 14 residues. The germline V gene has CDR1 LGHDT and CDR2 YNNKEL (reference sequence). V was clipped by 6 bases and J by 4 bases; unmatched bases: 9. Written as DNA, the CDR3 is TGTGCCAGCAGGTCTAGCGGCGCCTCGTACGAGCAGTACTTC. This codes for CASRSSGASYEQYF.

A single count supports this clonotype. J is TRBJ1-6 and V is TRBV19; maybe TRBD1 (6 bases). Germline V gene lookup returns CDR1 LNHDA and CDR2 SQIVND (reference sequence). V lost 3 bases and J lost 10, with 19 bases in between. The CDR3 loop spans 16 amino acids. Here the CDR3 DNA reads TGTGCCAGTAGTATGGGGGACACCACCGGGGGGTCACCCCTCCACTTT. It specifies CASSMGDTTGGSPLHF.

The rearrangement uses TRBV15 and TRBJ2-3; TRBD2 agrees at 9 bases. Unmatched junction bases numbered 3, after V lost 0 bases and J lost 2 bases. CDR1 and CDR2 (germline): LNHNV, YYDKDF (reference sequence). This CDR3 region has 16 residues. The CDR3 DNA reads TGTGCCACCAGCAGAGATCTAGCGGGAAACACAGATACGCAGTATTTT. Protein sequence: CATSRDLAGNTDTQYF.

V is TRBV2 and J is TRBJ2-7, with D unclear. V lost 3 bases and J lost 2, with 5 bases in between. CDR3 size: 12 residues. Looked up from germline, CDR1 is SNHLY and CDR2 is FYNNEI. CDR3 coding DNA: TGTGCCAGCAGTGACAGCCCCTACGAGCAGTACTTC. Protein product: CASSDSPYEQYF.

The chain couples TRBV29-1 to TRBJ1-2; the match to TRBD1 covers 7 bases. J gave up 6 bases and V 6 bases, and 13 bases lay outside the gene matches. This CDR3 comprises 14 residues. Germline V gene lookup returns CDR1 SQVTM and CDR2 ANQGSEA. CDR3 nucleotide sequence: TGCAGCGTGGAGGGACAGTGGTGGAAAGATGGCTACACCTTC. Protein: CSVEGQWWKDGYTF.

The V call is TRBV10-3, the J call TRBJ1-5; D gene uncertain. The CDR3 is 15 amino acids. Germline V gene lookup returns CDR1 ENHRY and CDR2 SYGVKD. Between the trimmed V and J ends, which lost 6 bases and 6 bases, there was a span of 18 bases. DNA for the CDR3: TGTGCCATCAGCCCAATGGGCCCGCGGGGTCAGCCCCAGCATTTT. This translates into CAISPMGPRGQPQHF.

This sequence joins TRBV12-3 or TRBV12-4 and TRBJ1-1; TRBD1 agrees at 10 bases. This CDR3 spans 15 amino acids. V gave up 8 bases and J gave up 8 bases; unmatched junction bases: 14. The CDR3 here is CASGDRDRGRGEAFF. The CDR3 nucleotides read TGTGCCAGCGGAGACCGGGACAGGGGACGCGGGGAAGCTTTCTTT.

The chain carries TRBV4-2 and TRBJ1-2; 7 nucleotides line up with TRBD1. Germline assignment: CDR1 LGHNA and CDR2 YNFKEQ. J lost 2 bases, V lost 0 bases, and 6 bases had no gene match. CDR3 length equals 16 residues. The CDR3 DNA is TGTGCCAGCAGCCAAGAAATCGGGACAGCAAACTATGGCTACACCTTC. Translation gives CASSQEIGTANYGYTF.

The genes are TRBV7-2 and TRBJ2-3; 8 bases map to TRBD1. After removal of 0 bases from V and 3 bases from J, the junction contained 8 bases not matched to a gene. CDR1 and CDR2 from the germline V gene are SGHTA and FQGNSA. The CDR3 totals 17 residues. The CDR3: CASSLASGRGQTDTQYF. In DNA, the CDR3 is TGTGCCAGCAGCTTAGCGTCGGGCAGGGGGCAGACAGATACGCAGTATTTT.

The chain employs TRBV21-1 and TRBJ2-7; the D call of TRBD1 is as the table states it, not checked on the DNA. TRBV21-1 is given as a pseudogene. The CDR3 length is 16 residues. This chain's CDR3 is CASSKLRGGGSYEQYF. The CDR3 nucleotides are TGTGCCAGCAGCAAGCTAAGGGGCGGGGGCTCCTACGAGCAGTACTTC.

CDR3 in amino acids: CASSPTEGDEQYF. The CDR3 bases are TGTGCCAGCTCACCTACGGAGGGGGACGAGCAGTACTTC. V usage is TRBV18 and J usage is TRBJ2-7; possibly TRBD1 or TRBD2 for D (6 bases each). V dropped 3 bases and J dropped 5 bases, with 11 bases sitting between them. CDR3 length: 13 residues. Germline loops: CDR1 KGHSH, CDR2 LQKENI.